Detailed here is one TCR beta chain. As yet, its antigen is unknown. TCRdb's table, derived via immunoSEQ multiplex PCR, lists solely in-frame clones and lacks some. The repertoire holds 150,000 to 200,000 clones, with about 91% as singletons. The germline gives CDR1 LNHDA, CDR2 SQIVND (reference sequence). The CDR3 loop spans 12 amino acids. V was cut by 3 bases and J by 7 bases, with 7 bases left in between. These data belong to a study of T cell responses to AZD1222 COVID-19 vaccine. Turning to the study itself: Pooled together were second doses at about 4 or about 12 weeks.

Study-level results: Just a handful of people given AZD1222 tested seropositive at baseline. Repertoire samples came only from after the peak T cell response. A reported finding is that nearly half of spike-specific TCRs target unmutated variant regions.

The chain couples TRBV19 to TRBJ2-1, with unresolved D. This sample comprised peripheral blood, obtained on day 0 of AZD1222 vaccination. This TCR came from an adult in good health. The CDR3 sequence: CASSIPSNEQFF. DNA for the CDR3: TGTGCCAGTAGTATTCCGTCGAATGAGCAGTTCTTC.